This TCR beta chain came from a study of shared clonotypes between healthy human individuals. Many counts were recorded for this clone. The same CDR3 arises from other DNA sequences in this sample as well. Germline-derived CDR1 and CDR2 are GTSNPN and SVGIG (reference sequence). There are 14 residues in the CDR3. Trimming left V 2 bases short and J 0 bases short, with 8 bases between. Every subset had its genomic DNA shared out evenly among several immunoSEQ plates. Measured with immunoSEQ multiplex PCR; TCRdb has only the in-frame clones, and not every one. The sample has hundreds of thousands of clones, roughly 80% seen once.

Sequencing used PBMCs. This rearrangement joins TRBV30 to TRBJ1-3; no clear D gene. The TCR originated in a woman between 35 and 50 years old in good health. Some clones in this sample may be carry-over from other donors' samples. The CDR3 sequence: CAWSPGNSGNTIYF. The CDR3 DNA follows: TGTGCCTGGAGTCCGGGGAACTCTGGAAACACCATATATTTT. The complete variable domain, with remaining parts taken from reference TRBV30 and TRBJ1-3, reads SQTIHQWPATLVQPVGSPLSLECTVEGTSNPNLYWYRQAAGRGLQLLFYSVGIGQISSEVPQNLSASRPQDRQFILSSKKLLLSDSGFYLCAWSPGNSGNTIYFGEGSWLTVV.